This TCR beta chain was captured in a study of blood T cell repertoires in COVID-19. CDR3 length: 14 amino acids. The V end lost 6 bases, the J end lost 1 base, and 10 bases lay between the germline ends. Germline CDR1 is MDHEN and CDR2 is SYDVKM. TCRdb's copy holds only in-frame clones and misses some; the assay was immunoSEQ multiplex PCR. This sample has about 300,000 clones, with about 90% found just once. Clinical history as reported by participants underpinned cohort assignment. This clonotype was sampled from a woman younger than 45 who had recovered from COVID-19. V usage is TRBV28 and J usage is TRBJ1-5; D is perhaps TRBD1 (6 bases). The sequencing sample was made of PBMCs or T cells enriched from blood (not recorded which). The CDR3 DNA is TGTGCCAGCAGAGGGGGGGTCAGCAATCAGCCCCAGCATTTT. Its protein product is CASRGGVSNQPQHF.